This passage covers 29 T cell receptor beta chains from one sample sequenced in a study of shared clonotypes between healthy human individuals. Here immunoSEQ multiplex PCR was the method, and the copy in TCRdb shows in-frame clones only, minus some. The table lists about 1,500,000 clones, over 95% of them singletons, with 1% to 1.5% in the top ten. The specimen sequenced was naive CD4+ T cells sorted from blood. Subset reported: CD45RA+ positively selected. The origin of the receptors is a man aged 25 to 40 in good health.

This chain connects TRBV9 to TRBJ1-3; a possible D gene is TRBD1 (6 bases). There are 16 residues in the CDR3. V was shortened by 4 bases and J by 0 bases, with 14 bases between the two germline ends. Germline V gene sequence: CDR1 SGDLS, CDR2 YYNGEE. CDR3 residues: CASSLTTGSSGNTIYF. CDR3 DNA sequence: TGTGCCAGCAGCCTCACGACAGGTAGCTCTGGAAACACCATATATTTT.

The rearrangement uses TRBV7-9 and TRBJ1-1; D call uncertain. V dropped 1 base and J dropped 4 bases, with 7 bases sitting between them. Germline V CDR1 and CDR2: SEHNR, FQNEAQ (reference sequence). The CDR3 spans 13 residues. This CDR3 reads CASSLEPITEAFF. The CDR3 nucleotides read TGTGCCAGCAGCTTAGAGCCCATCACTGAAGCTTTCTTT.

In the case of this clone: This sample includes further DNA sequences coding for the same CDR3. As DNA, the CDR3 is TGTGCCAGCAGTTACGGGAGGAACACTGAAGCTTTCTTT. Translation gives CASSYGRNTEAFF. The V gene is TRBV6-5, the J gene TRBJ1-1; D unclear. The V end was cut by 2 bases, the J end by 1 base, with 5 bases between. Germline assignment: CDR1 MNHEY and CDR2 SVGAGI. This CDR3 contains 13 residues.

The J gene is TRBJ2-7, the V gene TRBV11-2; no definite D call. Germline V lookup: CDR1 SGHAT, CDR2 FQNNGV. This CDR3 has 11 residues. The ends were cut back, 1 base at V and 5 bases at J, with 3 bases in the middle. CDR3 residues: CASSLAHEQYF. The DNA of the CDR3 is TGTGCCAGCAGCTTAGCCCACGAGCAGTACTTC.

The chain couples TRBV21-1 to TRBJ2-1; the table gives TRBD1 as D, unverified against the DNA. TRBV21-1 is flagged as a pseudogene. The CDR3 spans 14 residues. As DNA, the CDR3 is TGTGCCAGCAGCAAAGCCTTACAGGGATGGGAGCAGTTCTTC. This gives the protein CASSKALQGWEQFF.

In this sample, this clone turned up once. CDR3 loop: CATSTGTGEETQYF. DNA for the CDR3: TGTGCCACCAGCACTGGGACAGGGGAAGAGACCCAGTACTTC. The chain recombines TRBV15 with TRBJ2-5, with 10 bases matching TRBD1. The J segment lost 3 bases and the V segment lost 4 bases, leaving 2 bases of the junction unmatched. This CDR3 region has 14 residues. Germline V CDR1 and CDR2: LNHNV, YYDKDF (reference sequence).

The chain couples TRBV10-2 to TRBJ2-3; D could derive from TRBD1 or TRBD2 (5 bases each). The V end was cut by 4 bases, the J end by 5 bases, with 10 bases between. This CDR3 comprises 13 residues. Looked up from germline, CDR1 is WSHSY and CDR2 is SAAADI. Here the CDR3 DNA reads TGCGCCAGCAGTGCAGGGAGAGGAGATACGCAGTATTTT. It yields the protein CASSAGRGDTQYF.

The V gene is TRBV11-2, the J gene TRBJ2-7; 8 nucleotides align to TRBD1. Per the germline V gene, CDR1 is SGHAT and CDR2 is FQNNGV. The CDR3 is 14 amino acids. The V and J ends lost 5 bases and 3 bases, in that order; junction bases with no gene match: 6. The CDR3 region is CASSAGQAHYEQYF. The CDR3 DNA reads TGTGCCAGCAGCGCGGGACAGGCCCACTACGAGCAGTACTTC.

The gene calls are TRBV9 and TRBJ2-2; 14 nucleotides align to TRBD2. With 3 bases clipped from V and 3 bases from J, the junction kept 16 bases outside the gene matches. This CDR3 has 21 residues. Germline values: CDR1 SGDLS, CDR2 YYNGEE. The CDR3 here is CASSARGTATGLAGDTGELFF. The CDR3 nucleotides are TGTGCCAGCAGCGCTCGTGGGACCGCCACGGGACTAGCGGGAGACACCGGGGAGCTGTTTTTT.

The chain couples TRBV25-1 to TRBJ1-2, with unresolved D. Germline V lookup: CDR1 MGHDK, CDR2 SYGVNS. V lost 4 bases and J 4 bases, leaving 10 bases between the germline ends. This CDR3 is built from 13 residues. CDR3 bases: TGTGCCAGCAGTGTTTACCTCTCCTATGGCTACACCTTC. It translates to CASSVYLSYGYTF.

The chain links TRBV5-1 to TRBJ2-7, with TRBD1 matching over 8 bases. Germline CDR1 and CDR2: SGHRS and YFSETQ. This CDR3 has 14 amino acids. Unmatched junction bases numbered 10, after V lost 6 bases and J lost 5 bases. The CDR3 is CASNPTGVGDEQYF. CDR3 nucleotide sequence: TGCGCCAGCAACCCGACAGGGGTAGGCGACGAGCAGTACTTC. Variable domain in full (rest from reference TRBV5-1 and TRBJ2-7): KAGVTQTPRYLIKTRGQQVTLSCSPISGHRSVSWYQQTPGQGLQFLFEYFSETQRNKGNFPGRFSGRQFSNSRSEMNVSTLELGDSALYLCASNPTGVGDEQYFGPGTRLTVT.

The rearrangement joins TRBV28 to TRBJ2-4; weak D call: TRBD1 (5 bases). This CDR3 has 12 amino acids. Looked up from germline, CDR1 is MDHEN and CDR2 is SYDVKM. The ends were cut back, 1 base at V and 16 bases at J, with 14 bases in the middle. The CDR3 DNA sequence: TGTGCCAGCAGTTTATCCGAGACAGCCGCATACTTC. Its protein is CASSLSETAAYF.

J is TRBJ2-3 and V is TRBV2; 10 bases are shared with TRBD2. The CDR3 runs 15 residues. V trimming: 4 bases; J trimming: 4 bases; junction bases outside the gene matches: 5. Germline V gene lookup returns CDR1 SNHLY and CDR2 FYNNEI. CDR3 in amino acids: CASSVAGGRADTQYF. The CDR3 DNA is TGTGCCAGCAGTGTAGCGGGAGGTCGGGCAGATACGCAGTATTTT. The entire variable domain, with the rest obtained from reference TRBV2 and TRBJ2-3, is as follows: EPEVTQTPSHQVTQMGQEVILRCVPISNHLYFYWYRQILGQKVEFLVSFYNNEISEKSEIFDDQFSVERPDGSNFTLKIRSTKLEDSAMYFCASSVAGGRADTQYFGPGTRLTVL.

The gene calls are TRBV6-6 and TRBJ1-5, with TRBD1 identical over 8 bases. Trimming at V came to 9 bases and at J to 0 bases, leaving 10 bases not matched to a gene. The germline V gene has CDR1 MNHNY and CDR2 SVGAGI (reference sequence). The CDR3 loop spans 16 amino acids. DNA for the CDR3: TGTGCCAGTTACTCGGGACAGGCTCGTAGCAATCAGCCCCAGCATTTT. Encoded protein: CASYSGQARSNQPQHF.

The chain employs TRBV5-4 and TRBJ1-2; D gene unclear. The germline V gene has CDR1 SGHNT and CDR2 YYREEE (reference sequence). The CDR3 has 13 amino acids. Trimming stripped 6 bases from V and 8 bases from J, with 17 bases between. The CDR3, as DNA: TGTGCCAGCATGAGGACTCTCGCGGCCGGCTACACCTTC. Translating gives CASMRTLAAGYTF.

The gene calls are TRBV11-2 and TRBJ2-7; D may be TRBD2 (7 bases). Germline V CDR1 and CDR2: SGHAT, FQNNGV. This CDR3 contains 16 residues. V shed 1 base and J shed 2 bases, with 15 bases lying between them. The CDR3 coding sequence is TGTGCCAGCAGCTTAGGAGGGGGAGGGGACACCTACGAGCAGTACTTC. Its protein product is CASSLGGGGDTYEQYF.

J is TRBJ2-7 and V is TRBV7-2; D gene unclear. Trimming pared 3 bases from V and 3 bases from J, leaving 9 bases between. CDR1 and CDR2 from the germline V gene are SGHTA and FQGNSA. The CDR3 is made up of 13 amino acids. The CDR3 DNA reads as TGTGCCAGCAGCTTGAGTAGGATCTACGAGCAGTACTTC. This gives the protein CASSLSRIYEQYF. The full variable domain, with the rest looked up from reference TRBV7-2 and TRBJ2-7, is GAGVSQSPSNKVTEKGKDVELRCDPISGHTALYWYRQSLGQGLEFLIYFQGNSAPDKSGLPSDRFSAERTGGSVSTLTIQRTQQEDSAVYLCASSLSRIYEQYFGPGTRLTVT.

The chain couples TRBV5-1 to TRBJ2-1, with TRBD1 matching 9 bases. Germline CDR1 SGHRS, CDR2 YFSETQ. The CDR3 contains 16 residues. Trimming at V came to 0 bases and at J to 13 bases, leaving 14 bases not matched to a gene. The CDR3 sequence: CASSLGGTGWLQSQFF. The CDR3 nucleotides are TGCGCCAGCAGCTTGGGTGGGACAGGGTGGCTACAGTCCCAGTTCTTC.

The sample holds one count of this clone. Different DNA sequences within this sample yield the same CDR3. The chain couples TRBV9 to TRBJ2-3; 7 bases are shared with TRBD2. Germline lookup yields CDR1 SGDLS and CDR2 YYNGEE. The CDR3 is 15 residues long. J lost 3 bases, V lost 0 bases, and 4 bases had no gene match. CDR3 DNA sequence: TGTGCCAGCAGCGTAGCAGCGGGACTTACAGATACGCAGTATTTT. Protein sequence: CASSVAAGLTDTQYF.

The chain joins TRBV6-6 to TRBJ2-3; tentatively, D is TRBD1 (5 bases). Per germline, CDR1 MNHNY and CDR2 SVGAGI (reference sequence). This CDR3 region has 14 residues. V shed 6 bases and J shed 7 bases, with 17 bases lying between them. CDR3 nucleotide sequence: TGTGCCAGCAGAGTTCGATCAGGGATTCATACGCAGTATTTT. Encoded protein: CASRVRSGIHTQYF.

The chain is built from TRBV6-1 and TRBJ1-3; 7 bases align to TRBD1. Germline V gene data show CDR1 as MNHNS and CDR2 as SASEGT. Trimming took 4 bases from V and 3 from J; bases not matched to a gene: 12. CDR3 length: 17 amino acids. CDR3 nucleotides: TGTGCCAGCAGTGTTACTCCGGGACAGTTTATTGGAAACACCATATATTTT. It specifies CASSVTPGQFIGNTIYF.

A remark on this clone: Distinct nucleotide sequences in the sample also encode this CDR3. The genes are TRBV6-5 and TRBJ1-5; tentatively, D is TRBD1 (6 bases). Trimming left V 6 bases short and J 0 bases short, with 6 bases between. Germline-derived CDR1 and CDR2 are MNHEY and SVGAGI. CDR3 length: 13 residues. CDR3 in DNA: TGTGCCAGCAGCAGGGGTAGCAATCAGCCCCAGCATTTT. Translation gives CASSRGSNQPQHF.

CDR3 in amino acids: CASSPEGARNQPQHF. CDR3 in DNA: TGTGCCAGCAGCCCCGAGGGGGCGCGCAATCAGCCCCAGCATTTT. The rearrangement uses TRBV27 and TRBJ1-5, with TRBD1 identical over 7 bases. V shed 6 bases, J shed 2 bases, and the junction held 7 bases outside the gene matches. The CDR3 totals 15 residues. Germline V gene sequence: CDR1 MNHEY, CDR2 SMNVEV (reference sequence).

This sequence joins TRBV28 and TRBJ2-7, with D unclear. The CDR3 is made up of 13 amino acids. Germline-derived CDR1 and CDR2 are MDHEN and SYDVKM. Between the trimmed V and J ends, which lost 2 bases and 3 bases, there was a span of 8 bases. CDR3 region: CASSLTPRYEQYF. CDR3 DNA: TGTGCCAGCAGTTTAACCCCCCGCTACGAGCAGTACTTC.

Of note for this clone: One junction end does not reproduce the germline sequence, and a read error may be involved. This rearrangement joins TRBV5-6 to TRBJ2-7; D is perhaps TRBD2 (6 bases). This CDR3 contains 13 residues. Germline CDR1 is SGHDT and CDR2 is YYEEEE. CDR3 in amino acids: CASSLGVLGTPLF. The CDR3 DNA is TGTGCCAGCAGCTTAGGCGTCCTCGGGACTCCCCTCTTC.

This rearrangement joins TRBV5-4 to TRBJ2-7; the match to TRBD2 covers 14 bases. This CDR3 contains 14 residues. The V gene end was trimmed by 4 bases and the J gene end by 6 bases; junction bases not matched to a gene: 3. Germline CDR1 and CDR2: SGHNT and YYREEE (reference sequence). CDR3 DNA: TGTGCCAGCAGCCAAGGACTAGCGGGAGGCGAGCAGTACTTC. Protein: CASSQGLAGGEQYF.

CDR3 coding DNA: TGTGCCAGTAGCCTCGCGGCAGGGTCCTACGAGCAGTACTTC. It codes for CASSLAAGSYEQYF. The rearrangement joins TRBV19 to TRBJ2-7, with a weak D call TRBD1 (5 bases). The germline V gene has CDR1 LNHDA and CDR2 SQIVND (reference sequence). The CDR3 is 14 amino acids. Trimming cost V 6 bases and J 1 base, with 13 bases left between them.

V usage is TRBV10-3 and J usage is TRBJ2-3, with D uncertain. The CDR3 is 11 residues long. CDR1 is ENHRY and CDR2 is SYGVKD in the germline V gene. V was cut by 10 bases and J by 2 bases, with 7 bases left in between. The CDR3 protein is CATTNTDTQYF. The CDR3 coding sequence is TGTGCCACAACAAACACAGATACGCAGTATTTT.

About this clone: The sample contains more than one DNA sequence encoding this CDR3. This CDR3 reads CASSLGPEQFF. CDR3 DNA sequence: TGTGCCAGCAGCTTGGGCCCTGAGCAGTTCTTC. The chain combines TRBV5-6 with TRBJ2-1; D not resolved. CDR1 and CDR2 from the germline V gene are SGHDT and YYEEEE. This CDR3 comprises 11 residues. Trimming took off 0 bases at V and 9 bases at J, with 4 bases between the two ends.